This T cell receptor beta chain comes out of a study of shared clonotypes between healthy human individuals (dated by TCRdb to 2019 to 2021). Turning to the overall study: A couple of women and a few men aged 18 to 49 years were included in the cohort. For each donor, three plates each were used for CD4 naive and CD4 memory, two plates were used for CD8 naive, and one plate was used for CD8 memory. The study deeply sequenced blood TCR repertoires of roughly five healthy adults to estimate repertoire size and the extent of clonotype sharing between individuals. To increase sequencing depth and limit assay-specific biases, different laboratories used diverse techniques to prepare libraries and sequence TCR repertoires. Between about 0.85 and 8.9 billion PBMCs per donor were obtained by leukapheresis. General study outcomes and caveats: Based on pairwise subsampling, the degree of clonotype sharing among donors was expected to be affected by sequencing depth. Even with the large sequencing depth, rarefaction of the sorted-subset datasets indicated that sequencing was incomplete. Naive subsets generally had larger estimated clonotype richness than memory subsets did. Sampling was restricted to blood, and TCR repertoires in tissue are likely to differ from TCR repertoires in blood. Because the study included only a small number of donors, the genetic and exposure-history diversity represented was limited. About 5% of naive CD4, around 3.6% of naive CD8, approximately 2% of memory CD4, and less than 0.45% of memory CD8 clonotypes were shared across a few donors. Clonotypes shared by all four sorted-subset donors showed higher generation probabilities than non-shared clonotypes.

Using the deep immunoSEQ assay, multiplex PCR amplified TCR CDR3 regions from genomic DNA. Extracted genomic DNA from each cell subset was spread evenly across all wells of several immunoSEQ 96-well plates, with each plate serving as a replicate. For sorted subsets, 150 to 250 ng genomic DNA, equal to 30,000 or so T cell genomes, was loaded into each replicate PCR. Purified libraries were measured with a Qubit 3.0 fluorometer, size-checked on a Bioanalyzer 2100, and measured again with the KAPA Library Quantification kit. Each immunoSEQ 96-well plate was sequenced on its own single-read 150-cycle Illumina NextSeq 550 flow cell. The published analysis was carried out like this. The immunoSEQ output contained only junctional sequences without quality scores, so filtering could not match that applied to full-length reads. Sequences were annotated with PyIR, a Python wrapper for IgBLAST v1.9, using IMGT germline references to assign V/J genes and CDR3. Any read was removed if the V/J assignment was weak (E-value above 1e-6), the CDR3 was missing, or the read contained stop codons, out-of-frame junctions, or ambiguous translated residues. V3J clonotypes were defined as sequences sharing an identical inferred V gene, J gene, and CDR3 amino acid sequence. Percentage overlap between repertoires was calculated by dividing the number of shared unique clonotypes by the size of the smaller repertoire. Richness of each repertoire was evaluated using RTK rarefaction, the Chao1 estimator, and Recon v2.1 estimates of unobserved clonotypes. Generation probabilities for all TCRbeta clonotypes obtained by the gDNA method from several donors were computed using OLGA. TCRdb provides this immuneACCESS table in a form limited to in-frame rearrangements. Some clones are lacking; in checked studies, under half of them reflect an unresolved V gene, and why the rest are absent is not known. Clonal size and the V and J genes are those of that table, whereas D and trimming came from the DNA. The sample table holds approximately 2.5 million clones, of which 90% to 95% were seen once. Of the sample, roughly 0.14% falls within the top ten clones.

The CDR1 and CDR2 encoded by the germline V gene are SGDLS and YYNGEE. V loses 4 bases of germline sequence and J loses 5 bases, and the interval between the two ends is 12 bases. From the cysteine up to the phenylalanine, the CDR3 has a length of 13 residues. The retained sequence is limited to the CDR3, 39 bases, with the frame set at the first base. Donors were healthy HIV-negative adults with no recently reported acute infections or vaccinations. All donors were Caucasian adults living in Nashville, Tennessee, USA. CD4+ T cells were enriched by magnetic negative selection, after which naive cells were positively selected on CD45RA and the negative fraction was taken as the memory subset. Blood was obtained by leukapheresis, after which PBMCs were separated by Ficoll-Histopaque density gradient centrifugation and cryopreserved in liquid nitrogen vapor phase. Analytical flow cytometry was used to check the purity and quantity of each magnetically sorted T cell population. Genomic DNA was isolated from every sorted fraction and measured by UV absorbance on a Nanodrop 2000c.

About this clone itself: The clone's antigen remains unknown. Within one base of it there is no much larger clone, and no base qualities were kept.

The chain links TRBV9 with TRBJ2-5; the D segment could be TRBD2, given 5 matching bases. This clonotype originated in a man aged 18 to 35 in good health. Sample: naive CD4+ T cells sorted from blood. The cell subset or site label, as the study defines it: CD45RA+ positively selected. The nucleotide sequence is given as TGTGCCAGCAGCTCCCGCGGGCTTGAGACCCAGTACTTC. This codes for CASSSRGLETQYF.